The present TCR beta chain was sequenced within a study of cytomegalovirus exposure and HLA in healthy donors. This clone showed up just once. The PCR used 60 Vbeta and 13 Jbeta primers. Assay used: immunoSEQ multiplex PCR; TCRdb lists only in-frame clones, some missing. The profile shows 100,000 to 150,000 clones, around 80% of them singletons. The CDR3 spans 14 residues. Germline values: CDR1 KGHSH, CDR2 LQKENI. With 4 bases removed from V and 1 base from J, the gap between germline ends came to 8 bases. Input material: PBMCs. V gene TRBV18 combines with J gene TRBJ1-3; tentatively, D is TRBD1 (6 bases). The sequence derives from a man younger than 40 in good health and CMV-seronegative. For the CDR3, the DNA is TGTGCCAGCTCACTACAGGGTTCTGGAAACACCATATATTTT. It encodes CASSLQGSGNTIYF.